The sequence of this T cell receptor beta chain was determined in a study of blood T cell repertoires in COVID-19. This CDR3 is 13 amino acids long. With 6 bases removed from V and 4 bases from J, the gap between germline ends came to 12 bases. Germline V CDR1 and CDR2: SGHTA, FQGNSA. The method was immunoSEQ multiplex PCR; TCRdb's version includes in-frame clones alone and lacks a portion of them. The sample records hundreds of thousands of clones, about 89% being singletons. This sequence originates from a man in his forties or fifties with acute or convalescent COVID-19. Sequences were obtained from peripheral blood. V usage is TRBV7-2 and J usage is TRBJ1-2; D not resolved. CDR3 in amino acids: CASSRNQFYGYTF. DNA for the CDR3: TGTGCCAGCAGTCGTAACCAGTTCTATGGCTACACCTTC.